The T cell receptor beta chain described here comes from a study of technical replicates of blood from a handful of donors. Trimming pared 3 bases from V and 5 bases from J, leaving 8 bases between. The length of the CDR3 is 13 residues. Germline V gives CDR1 SGHTA, CDR2 FQGNSA. The repertoire was sequenced with immunoSEQ multiplex PCR; TCRdb's copy has only in-frame clones and lacks some. The sample records 60,000 to 65,000 clones, 70% to 90% being singletons. The V gene is TRBV7-2, the J gene TRBJ2-1; D ambiguous. This TCR was recovered from a human donor in good health. Some clones in this sample may be carry-over from other donors' samples. Sequencing was done on a sample of PBMCs. The CDR3 loop reads CASSFSVDNEQFF. The CDR3 DNA reads TGTGCCAGCAGCTTTTCGGTGGACAATGAGCAGTTCTTC.